One and the same sample provided the 15 T cell receptor beta chains below, sequenced in a study of shared clonotypes between healthy human individuals. TCRdb's table, derived via immunoSEQ multiplex PCR, lists solely in-frame clones and lacks some. Here the sample spans roughly 650,000 clones, more than 95% being singletons. The sequenced sample was naive CD4+ T cells sorted from blood. The subset here: CD45RA+ positively selected. The receptors were gathered from a woman aged 30 to 39 in good health.

V gene TRBV6-5 combines with J gene TRBJ1-1, with D perhaps TRBD1 (5 bases). The germline gives CDR1 MNHEY, CDR2 SVGAGI. V shed 0 bases and J shed 5 bases, with 13 bases lying between them. The CDR3 is 15 residues long. CDR3 DNA sequence: TGTGCCAGCAGTTACTCGACGGGACGGCGGACTGAAGCTTTCTTT. Amino acids: CASSYSTGRRTEAFF.

The genes are TRBV19 and TRBJ2-2; TRBD2 aligns across 13 bases. Germline assignment: CDR1 LNHDA and CDR2 SQIVND (reference sequence). This CDR3 spans 19 amino acids. V trimming: 1 base; J trimming: 2 bases; junction bases outside the gene matches: 7. The CDR3 region is CASSIVVGLAGINTGELFF. The CDR3 nucleotides read TGTGCCAGTAGTATAGTAGTGGGACTAGCGGGAATAAACACCGGGGAGCTGTTTTTT.

The chain links TRBV19 to TRBJ1-2; 7 nucleotides line up with TRBD1. The V segment lost 4 bases and the J segment 4 bases; nucleotides outside the gene matches: 3. CDR1 is LNHDA and CDR2 is SQIVND in the germline V gene (reference sequence). This CDR3 has 13 amino acids. The CDR3, as DNA: TGTGCCAGTAGTACACAGGGGACCTATGGCTACACCTTC. Translated, it gives CASSTQGTYGYTF.

The genes are TRBV28 and TRBJ2-5, with TRBD2 identical over 11 bases. Germline CDR1 is MDHEN and CDR2 is SYDVKM. With V trimmed by 5 bases and J by 5 bases, 10 bases remained unmatched. CDR3 length: 16 residues. Here the CDR3 reads CASSPPSGRREETQYF. CDR3 nucleotides: TGTGCCAGCAGTCCACCTAGCGGGAGGCGGGAGGAGACCCAGTACTTC.

This chain joins TRBV6-6 and TRBJ1-1; D call uncertain. V lost 7 bases and J 6 bases, leaving 9 bases between the germline ends. The CDR3 extends over 11 amino acids. The germline V gene encodes CDR1 MNHNY and CDR2 SVGAGI (reference sequence). The CDR3 nucleotides are TGTGCCAGCACCTTTGGGGCTGAAGCTTTCTTT. It encodes CASTFGAEAFF.

This chain connects TRBV23-1 to TRBJ2-3; TRBD1 aligns across 10 bases. TRBV23-1 is classed as an ORF, of uncertain function. V lost 2 bases to trimming and J lost 9 bases; unmatched junction nucleotides: 11. This CDR3 has 16 residues. The CDR3 DNA reads as TGCGCCAGCAGTCAACCGACAGGGGGCGCGGTTCGGACGCAGTATTTT. Protein sequence: CASSQPTGGAVRTQYF.

The chain joins TRBV18 to TRBJ1-2; no clear D gene. V lost 2 bases, J lost 5 bases, and 15 bases lay in between. In germline, CDR1 is KGHSH, CDR2 LQKENI. The CDR3 totals 15 residues. In nucleotides, the CDR3 is TGTGCCAGCTCACCAGCTGGCGACCCGCGTTATGGCTACACCTTC. It yields the protein CASSPAGDPRYGYTF.

In DNA form, the CDR3 reads TGTGCCAGCAGTTTCTGGGGGGGACAGGGACTAGCGGGAATGAATGAGCAGTTCTTC. Its translation is CASSFWGGQGLAGMNEQFF. This rearrangement joins TRBV28 to TRBJ2-1; 13 bases align to TRBD2. The CDR3 runs to 19 residues. Unmatched junction bases numbered 15, after V lost 3 bases and J lost 7 bases. Germline V CDR1 and CDR2: MDHEN, SYDVKM.

The chain couples TRBV7-9 to TRBJ2-2; tentative D call: TRBD2 (6 bases). V lost 4 bases and J lost 5, with 14 bases in between. The CDR3 has 15 residues. Germline loops: CDR1 SEHNR, CDR2 FQNEAQ (reference sequence). Here the CDR3 DNA reads TGTGCCAGCAGCTCGCAGGGAGGTAGGACCGGGGAGCTGTTTTTT. Its protein product is CASSSQGGRTGELFF. Full variable domain (remainder filled in from reference TRBV7-9 and TRBJ2-2): DTGVSQNPRHKITKRGQNVTFRCDPISEHNRLYWYRQTLGQGPEFLTYFQNEAQLEKSRLLSDRFSAERPKGSFSTLEIQRTEQGDSAMYLCASSSQGGRTGELFFGEGSRLTVL.

The chain uses TRBV4-2 and TRBJ2-7, with D maybe TRBD2 (6 bases). Germline CDR1 LGHNA, CDR2 YNFKEQ. The CDR3 loop spans 14 amino acids. V lost 7 bases and J 2 bases, leaving 15 bases between the germline ends. CDR3 residues: CASMRRDGAYEQYF. CDR3 sequence (DNA): TGTGCCAGCATGCGGCGGGACGGAGCCTACGAGCAGTACTTC.

V and J are TRBV14 and TRBJ2-7; 9 positions agree with TRBD2. Germline CDR1 and CDR2: SGHDN and FVKESK. This CDR3 has 17 amino acids. After removal of 2 bases from V and 0 bases from J, the junction contained 8 bases not matched to a gene. Here the CDR3 reads CASSQLTSGSFSYEQYF. The CDR3 DNA is TGTGCCAGCAGCCAATTAACTAGCGGGTCCTTCTCCTACGAGCAGTACTTC.

A single count supports this clone. The genes are TRBV4-1 and TRBJ2-1; a weak D match, TRBD2 (5 bases). In germline, CDR1 is MGHRA, CDR2 YSYEKL. The CDR3 consists of 14 residues. V was cut by 4 bases and J by 8 bases, with 15 bases left in between. In DNA, the CDR3 is TGCGCCAGCAGCCGATTAATTACTAGAGATGAGCAGTTCTTC. Its translation: CASSRLITRDEQFF.

The CDR3, as DNA: TGTGCCAGTAATTTACAGGGTGCGGGTGAAGCTTTCTTT. It is translated as CASNLQGAGEAFF. The chain recombines TRBV19 with TRBJ1-1; D possibly corresponds to TRBD1 (6 bases). From germline, CDR1 is LNHDA and CDR2 SQIVND (reference sequence). There are 13 residues in the CDR3. V shed 7 bases and J shed 7 bases, with 16 bases lying between them.

The gene calls are TRBV29-1 and TRBJ2-5, with no clear D. The CDR3 length is 13 residues. Germline V gives CDR1 SQVTM, CDR2 ANQGSEA. V was trimmed by 5 bases and J by 7 bases, leaving 17 bases between them. CDR3 amino acids: CSVPDPPLGTQYF. CDR3 nucleotides: TGCAGCGTTCCCGACCCGCCCTTGGGGACCCAGTACTTC.

V is TRBV29-1 and J is TRBJ1-2, with D uncertain. Looked up from germline, CDR1 is SQVTM and CDR2 is ANQGSEA. V lost 1 base and J lost 0, with 9 bases in between. The CDR3 totals 14 residues. CDR3 nucleotide sequence: TGCAGCGTTGAAGGAGCAGCTTCTAACTATGGCTACACCTTC. Its protein product is CSVEGAASNYGYTF.